One and the same sample provided the 25 T cell receptor beta chains below, sequenced in a study of response to subunit inactivated influenza vaccine. TCRdb used MiXCR to reprocess the RT-PCR reads, holding one entry per CDR3 protein. The sample records about 520,000 distinct CDR3 sequences, approximately 24% being singletons. The sequencing used CD4+ T cells sorted from PBMCs, collected roughly 5 days after vaccination. The receptor set was obtained from a man between 50 and 59 years old who received an inactivated influenza vaccine.

This clonotype was recorded many times. The J gene is TRBJ2-3, the V gene TRBV20-1; possibly TRBD2 for D (6 bases). This CDR3 comprises 16 residues. CDR1 DFQATT and CDR2 SNEGSKA come from the germline V gene (reference sequence). V lost 3 bases, J lost 2 bases, and 18 bases lay in between. The CDR3 region has the DNA TGCAGTGCTAGTGAGAGCGGGCGAGGAATCACAGATACGCAGTATTTT. Translating gives CSASESGRGITDTQYF.

V is TRBV28 and J is TRBJ2-7; 7 nucleotides match TRBD2. The germline CDR1 and CDR2 sequences are MDHEN and SYDVKM. Trimming at V came to 3 bases and at J to 2 bases, leaving 10 bases not matched to a gene. This CDR3 has 16 residues. CDR3 DNA: TGTGCCAGCAGTTTTCCGGTGAGCGGGAAAACCTACGAGCAGTACTTC. Amino acid sequence: CASSFPVSGKTYEQYF.

This clonotype was found many times. J is TRBJ1-3 and V is TRBV5-1, with D maybe TRBD1 (6 bases). The germline V gene encodes CDR1 SGHRS and CDR2 YFSETQ. Trimming left V 4 bases short and J 2 bases short, with 10 bases between. The CDR3 is 14 amino acids. CDR3 bases: TGCGCCAGCAGCCCGGGGACACCTGGAAACACCATATATTTT. Translated, it gives CASSPGTPGNTIYF.

There are many counts of this clonotype. In nucleotides, the CDR3 is TGTGCCAGCAGTTTAAGTGGTACGGTGTCCTACGAGCAGTACTTC. Residues: CASSLSGTVSYEQYF. V is TRBV12-3 or TRBV12-4 and J is TRBJ2-7; D is unclear. The ends were cut back, 2 bases at V and 1 base at J, with 12 bases in the middle. The CDR3 is 15 amino acids.

This rearrangement joins TRBV29-1 to TRBJ1-1; unclear D gene. CDR1 is SQVTM and CDR2 is ANQGSEA in the germline V gene. Trimming removed 2 bases at V and 0 bases at J, with 10 bases between. The CDR3 length is 14 residues. The CDR3 nucleotides read TGCAGCGTTGAAAGAACGGCAATGAACACTGAAGCTTTCTTT. Protein product: CSVERTAMNTEAFF.

V and J are TRBV12-3 or TRBV12-4 and TRBJ2-2, with D tentatively TRBD1 (5 bases). V lost 8 bases, J lost 4 bases, and 14 bases lay in between. The CDR3 has 14 residues. CDR3 nucleotide sequence: TGTGCCAGCCTCACAGGTCTGAGCACCGGGGAGCTGTTTTTT. This gives the protein CASLTGLSTGELFF.

This clonotype came up a few times. This sequence joins TRBV25-1 and TRBJ1-6, with D perhaps TRBD1 (6 bases). The CDR3 has 18 residues. Germline CDR1 reads MGHDK; CDR2 reads SYGVNS. The ends were cut back, 2 bases at V and 0 bases at J, with 14 bases in the middle. DNA of the CDR3: TGTGCCAGCAGTGAAGTTCTTGGACAGAGCTCCTATAATTCACCCCTCCACTTT. It codes for CASSEVLGQSSYNSPLHF.

In its sample, this clonotype was seen a few times. The junction departs from germline at one end; a sequencing error may be responsible. The V call is TRBV6-5, the J call TRBJ2-1, with D unresolved. This CDR3 region has 12 residues. In germline, CDR1 is MNHEY, CDR2 SVGAGI. The CDR3 spells CASSPPGPRWDF. For the CDR3, the DNA is TGTGCCAGCAGTCCTCCGGGCCCCCGTTGGGACTTC.

The rearrangement links TRBV12-3 or TRBV12-4 to TRBJ1-6; D possibly corresponds to TRBD1 (5 bases). There are 15 residues in the CDR3. Trimming cost V 7 bases and J 9 bases, with 19 bases left between them. For the CDR3, the DNA is TGTGCCAGCACTACATCACCCCGGAGGGGTTCACCCCTCCACTTT. It is translated as CASTTSPRRGSPLHF.

In this sample, this clonotype turned up a few times. The CDR3 region is CASSPRTGGNGYTF. CDR3 nucleotides: TGTGCCAGCAGTCCCCGGACAGGGGGCAATGGCTACACCTTC. The chain links TRBV7-2 to TRBJ1-2; 11 bases are shared with TRBD1. The CDR3 consists of 14 residues. Unmatched junction bases numbered 6, after V lost 6 bases and J lost 6 bases. Germline V gene data show CDR1 as SGHTA and CDR2 as FQGNSA.

This sequence joins TRBV5-1 and TRBJ2-5; 10 bases are shared with TRBD2. The trim removed 0 bases at V and 0 bases at J, leaving 2 bases unmatched. In germline, CDR1 is SGHRS, CDR2 YFSETQ. This CDR3 has 16 residues. The CDR3 protein is CASSLAGTSDQETQYF. The DNA of the CDR3 is TGCGCCAGCAGCTTGGCCGGGACTAGCGACCAAGAGACCCAGTACTTC.

The chain joins TRBV28 to TRBJ2-1; D is unresolved. V was cut by 7 bases and J by 0 bases, with 19 bases left in between. The V gene's germline CDR1 is MDHEN and CDR2 SYDVKM. The CDR3 consists of 17 residues. CDR3 sequence reads: CASNAINSPLSYNEQFF. CDR3 nucleotide sequence: TGTGCCAGCAACGCGATAAATAGTCCTCTCTCCTACAATGAGCAGTTCTTC.

This clonotype was found a few times. The rearrangement joins TRBV20-1 to TRBJ2-1; 9 bases agree with TRBD2. Germline CDR1 and CDR2: DFQATT and SNEGSKA (reference sequence). The CDR3 loop spans 13 amino acids. The ends lost 5 bases at V and 7 bases at J; junction bases unmatched: 6. The CDR3 DNA follows: TGCAGTGCTGCGACTAGCGGTCTTAATGAGCAGTTCTTC. Translation gives CSAATSGLNEQFF.

This clonotype was observed a handful of times. The chain carries TRBV16 and TRBJ2-3; D not certain. The germline V gene encodes CDR1 KGHSY and CDR2 FQNENV. The CDR3 length is 13 residues. V was clipped by 4 bases and J by 6 bases, with 11 bases between them. CDR3 bases: TGTGCCAGCAGCCCATCGTCCTCCGATACGCAGTATTTT. Amino acid sequence: CASSPSSSDTQYF.

This clonotype turned up a few times. The genes are TRBV4-1 and TRBJ2-7; 16 bases fit TRBD2. The CDR3 loop spans 18 amino acids. From germline, CDR1 is MGHRA and CDR2 YSYEKL. V was pared by 1 base and J by 6 bases, with 9 bases of the junction left unmatched. The CDR3 spells CASSQVGTSGGVRGEQYF. The CDR3 DNA sequence: TGCGCCAGCAGCCAAGTCGGGACTAGCGGGGGGGTAAGGGGCGAGCAGTACTTC.

The table lists this clonotype with a few counts. The V call is TRBV20-1, the J call TRBJ2-3, with D uncertain. The CDR3 extends over 13 amino acids. Trimming pared 3 bases from V and 2 bases from J, leaving 9 bases between. Germline CDR1 reads DFQATT; CDR2 reads SNEGSKA (reference sequence). The CDR3 region is CSASLPVTDTQYF. The CDR3 nucleotides are TGCAGTGCTAGTCTGCCAGTCACAGATACGCAGTATTTT.

The genes are TRBV4-3 and TRBJ1-2; D remains unclear. The CDR3 totals 13 residues. Trimming cost V 0 bases and J 8 bases, with 10 bases left between them. Per germline, CDR1 LGHNA and CDR2 YSLEER. The CDR3 DNA reads as TGCGCCAGCAGCCAAGACTCCCTAGGCGGCTACACCTTC. This sequence encodes CASSQDSLGGYTF.

V gene TRBV10-3 combines with J gene TRBJ1-5; the match to TRBD1 covers 9 bases. Germline trimming cut 6 bases from V and 6 bases from J; bases unmatched to any gene: 9. Germline V gene sequence: CDR1 ENHRY, CDR2 SYGVKD. This CDR3 region has 15 residues. DNA of the CDR3: TGTGCCATCAGCGAAACAGGGGGCCGGGGTCAGCCCCAGCATTTT. Its protein product is CAISETGGRGQPQHF.

The chain joins TRBV9 to TRBJ1-1; possibly TRBD1 for D (5 bases). This CDR3 spans 13 amino acids. Trimming stripped 0 bases from V and 8 bases from J, with 11 bases between. CDR1 is SGDLS, CDR2 YYNGEE, per germline. CDR3 bases: TGTGCCAGCAGCGTAGAGTTAGACAGAGAAGCTTTCTTT. It encodes CASSVELDREAFF.

This clonotype came up a few times. The gene calls are TRBV5-1 and TRBJ2-1; D might be TRBD2 (7 bases). The CDR3 consists of 17 residues. Germline V gene data show CDR1 as SGHRS and CDR2 as YFSETQ. Trimming stripped 4 bases from V and 8 bases from J, with 25 bases between. The CDR3 DNA is TGCGCCAGCAGCACGCATCGGGGAGGGGGGGCTTTTGATGAGCAGTTCTTC. Residues: CASSTHRGGGAFDEQFF.

V gene TRBV20-1 combines with J gene TRBJ2-7, with D perhaps being TRBD1 or TRBD2 (5 bases each). CDR1 and CDR2 (germline): DFQATT, SNEGSKA (reference sequence). V lost 6 bases to trimming and J lost 6 bases, with 15 bases between them. The CDR3 runs to 12 residues. The CDR3 sequence is CSARPGAGEQYF. The CDR3 DNA reads as TGCAGTGCCAGACCCGGGGCCGGCGAGCAGTACTTC.

The rearrangement joins TRBV18 to TRBJ2-2; D ambiguous. The CDR3 has 12 amino acids. V dropped 8 bases and J dropped 4 bases, with 8 bases sitting between them. Looked up from germline, CDR1 is KGHSH and CDR2 is LQKENI. The CDR3 DNA follows: TGTGCCAGCACTACCTCCACCGGGGAGCTGTTTTTT. It translates to CASTTSTGELFF.

The chain has TRBV12-3 or TRBV12-4 and TRBJ2-3, with unresolved D. The CDR3 totals 14 residues. V dropped 0 bases and J dropped 2 bases, with 6 bases sitting between them. CDR3: CASSLAHHTDTQYF. The CDR3 DNA reads TGTGCCAGCAGTTTAGCTCATCACACAGATACGCAGTATTTT.

This chain joins TRBV2 and TRBJ1-3; D not resolved. Germline V gene lookup returns CDR1 SNHLY and CDR2 FYNNEI. V was shortened by 5 bases and J by 4 bases, with 21 bases between the two germline ends. The CDR3 is 17 amino acids. The CDR3 reads CASSRKNLDGRGNTIYF. DNA for the CDR3: TGTGCCAGCAGTCGAAAAAACCTAGACGGCAGAGGAAACACCATATATTTT.

This rearrangement joins TRBV11-2 to TRBJ2-4, with a weak D call TRBD2 (6 bases). Germline lookup yields CDR1 SGHAT and CDR2 FQNNGV. This CDR3 has 16 residues. V was shortened by 5 bases and J by 0 bases, with 14 bases between the two germline ends. The CDR3 reads CASSGGVYRAKNIQYF. CDR3 nucleotide sequence: TGTGCCAGCAGCGGAGGGGTCTACCGAGCCAAAAACATTCAGTACTTC. The full variable domain, with the rest looked up from reference TRBV11-2 and TRBJ2-4, is EAGVAQSPRYKIIEKRQSVAFWCNPISGHATLYWYQQILGQGPKLLIQFQNNGVVDDSQLPKDRFSAERLKGVDSTLKIQPAKLEDSAVYLCASSGGVYRAKNIQYFGAGTRLSVL.